The 17 T cell receptor beta chains below come from one sample, sequenced in a study of tumor and adjacent non-tumor tissue in lung cancer. No cell sorting was done before RNA was extracted from the tissue. A modified ARM-PCR protocol with three rounds of nested PCR amplified TCRbeta. TCRdb reprocessed the multiplex PCR reads via MiXCR and lists one record per CDR3 protein. The sample holds about 110,000 distinct CDR3 sequences; around 80% are singletons and the top ten take about 40%. The specimen was lung tumor tissue. These receptors were collected from a woman aged 60-70 years with non-small cell lung cancer.

CDR3 loop: CASRRPGQRSYNEQFF. The CDR3, as DNA: TGTGCCAGCCGCAGACCGGGACAGCGATCCTACAATGAGCAGTTCTTC. The V and J genes are TRBV11-2 and TRBJ2-1; 7 nucleotides match TRBD1. V trimming: 8 bases; J trimming: 1 base; junction bases outside the gene matches: 11. CDR1 SGHAT and CDR2 FQNNGV come from the germline V gene. The CDR3 length is 16 residues.

The rearrangement joins TRBV29-1 to TRBJ1-1, with 11 bases lining up with TRBD1. CDR1 is SQVTM, CDR2 ANQGSEA, per germline. This CDR3 comprises 15 residues. After removal of 8 bases from V and 2 bases from J, the junction contained 10 bases not matched to a gene. The CDR3 DNA sequence: TGCAGCATCACCGGGACAGGGGGTATAAACACTGAAGCTTTCTTT. Its protein is CSITGTGGINTEAFF.

Comment on this clonotype: At one of its ends the junction is not consistent with the germline gene, which may arise from a read error. This chain joins TRBV4-1 and TRBJ2-5; 8 nucleotides align to TRBD2. CDR1 MGHRA and CDR2 YSYEKL come from the germline V gene. The CDR3 consists of 17 residues. For the CDR3, the DNA is TGCGCCAGCAGTCAAGATAGGGCGGGGGGCCTGCCCGAGATCCAGTACTTC. It translates to CASSQDRAGGLPEIQYF.

A remark on this clonotype: Being one base from a much bigger clone, this may be a read error. This rearrangement joins TRBV4-2 to TRBJ2-7, with 7 bases identical to TRBD2. J was trimmed by 7 bases and V by 0 bases; bases with no gene match: 9. Germline CDR1 and CDR2: LGHNA and YNFKEQ. The CDR3 length is 15 residues. The CDR3 loop is CASSQEPGGSDEQYF. For the CDR3, the DNA is TGTGCCAGCAGCCAAGAACCGGGAGGCTCGGATGAGCAGTACTTC.

The sample holds many counts of this clonotype. The chain carries TRBV5-4 and TRBJ2-5; 10 bases map to TRBD1. CDR1 is SGHNT and CDR2 is YYREEE in the germline V gene (reference sequence). After removal of 3 bases from V and 5 bases from J, the junction contained 10 bases not matched to a gene. The CDR3 covers 16 residues. The CDR3 region has the DNA TGTGCCAGCAGCTCTAACCGGGACAGGGGTTGGGAGACCCAGTACTTC. It specifies CASSSNRDRGWETQYF.

This clonotype was detected a few times. Given a much more abundant clone one base away, this may be a read error. The chain employs TRBV20-1 and TRBJ2-5, with 10 bases identical to TRBD2. This CDR3 has 15 residues. From germline, CDR1 is DFQATT and CDR2 SNEGSKA (reference sequence). The CDR3 DNA reads TGCAATGCTACCCTAGCGGGGGCCCGCATTGGGGCCCAGTACTTC. Amino acids: CNATLAGARIGAQYF.

The CDR3 is CASNQQGPRTEAFF. DNA for the CDR3: TGTGCCAGCAACCAACAGGGTCCTAGGACTGAAGCTTTCTTT. This chain links TRBV12-3 or TRBV12-4 with TRBJ1-1; weak D call: TRBD1 (6 bases). This CDR3 region has 14 residues. Between the trimmed V and J ends, which lost 7 bases and 5 bases, there was a span of 17 bases.

Concerning this clonotype: The germline gene is not matched at one end of the junction; a read error may be the cause. This chain connects TRBV11-1 to TRBJ1-5; D unclear. Germline V lookup: CDR1 SGHAT, CDR2 FQDESV (reference sequence). The CDR3 totals 13 residues. The CDR3 nucleotides are TGTGCCAGCAGTTTGGTGGGAGGTCAGCCCCACCATTTT. Encoded protein: CASSLVGGQPHHF. The full variable domain, with the rest looked up from reference TRBV11-1 and TRBJ1-5, is EAEVAQSPRYKITEKSQAVAFWCDPISGHATLYWYRQILGQGPELLVQFQDESVVDDSQLPKDRFSAERLKGVDSTLKIQPAELGDSAMYLCASSLVGGQPHHFGDGTRLSIL.

This clonotype is medium-sized by share. This chain links TRBV20-1 with TRBJ2-7; a weak D match, TRBD1 (6 bases). Germline V gene sequence: CDR1 DFQATT, CDR2 SNEGSKA (reference sequence). Deletions cut 4 bases from V and 3 bases from J, with 13 bases between. The CDR3 length is 13 residues. CDR3 nucleotides: TGCAGTGCTACAGGGGAGAGGTACTACGAGCAGTACTTC. It translates to CSATGERYYEQYF.

As regards this clonotype: At one boundary the junction diverges from the germline segment, which might be a read error. The V call is TRBV11-2, the J call TRBJ1-6, with unresolved D. This CDR3 comprises 14 residues. From germline, CDR1 is SGHAT and CDR2 FQNNGV. Written as DNA, the CDR3 is TGTGCCAGGTGCTTAGAAGCAAGTAATTCACCACTCCACTTT. Its translation: CARCLEASNSPLHF.

This clonotype appeared once. The CDR3 does not close with the conserved phenylalanine or tryptophan, likely indicating a read error. This chain connects TRBV11-3 to TRBJ2-1; 7 bases are a match to TRBD2. The CDR3 contains 17 residues. Germline V gene lookup returns CDR1 SGHNT and CDR2 YENEEA. The V segment lost 7 bases and the J segment 5 bases; nucleotides outside the gene matches: 17. CDR3 bases: TGTGCCAGCAACTCAGAGTTAACTAGCGAGAGCCACAATGAGCAGTTCTTA. Protein: CASNSELTSESHNEQFL.

This clonotype was seen ten or more times. V usage is TRBV6-1 and J usage is TRBJ1-5, with TRBD1 as a possible D gene (5 bases). Germline V CDR1 and CDR2: MNHNS, SASEGT. This CDR3 region has 13 residues. The V and J ends lost 6 bases and 4 bases respectively, with 10 bases between them. For the CDR3, the DNA is TGTGCCAGCAGACAGGTGAATAATCAGCCCCAGCATTTT. Translation gives CASRQVNNQPQHF.

Comment on this clonotype: Mismatch with germline at one junction end may stem from a read error. The chain links TRBV6-2 or TRBV6-3 to TRBJ1-1, with a possible D match to TRBD1 (5 bases). The CDR3 extends over 14 amino acids. In germline, CDR1 is MNHEY, CDR2 SVGEGT. CDR3 region: CTSSHGRGGNEAFF. The CDR3 region has the DNA TGTACCAGCAGTCATGGCCGGGGCGGCAATGAAGCTTTCTTT.

About this clonotype itself: This clone may be a read error of a much larger clone one base away. This chain links TRBV20-1 with TRBJ2-7; a possible D gene is TRBD2 (5 bases). Germline CDR1 is DFQATT and CDR2 is SNEGSKA (reference sequence). V gave up 3 bases and J gave up 2 bases, with 11 bases separating them. The CDR3 is made up of 13 amino acids. The CDR3 reads CSASSSRTYEQYF. The CDR3 DNA reads as TGCAGTGCTAGTTCTAGCCGGACCTACGAGCAGTACTTC.

In regard to this clonotype: The conserved closing phenylalanine or tryptophan is absent in this CDR3, likely reflecting a read error. The CDR3 loop reads CSVDRSQEAQYL. The CDR3 DNA reads as TGCAGCGTTGATAGGAGTCAGGAGGCCCAGTACCTC. The chain carries TRBV29-1 and TRBJ2-5; D possibly corresponds to TRBD2 (5 bases). Germline CDR1 and CDR2: SQVTM and ANQGSEA. Trimming left V 3 bases short and J 9 bases short, with 14 bases between. The CDR3 runs 12 residues.

The chain is built from TRBV20-1 and TRBJ2-7, with D perhaps TRBD2 (6 bases). The CDR3 contains 16 residues. The V end lost 5 bases, the J end lost 2 bases, and 22 bases lay between the germline ends. Germline V lookup: CDR1 DFQATT, CDR2 SNEGSKA (reference sequence). The CDR3 loop is CSAGRYGGRTTYEQYF. CDR3 sequence (DNA): TGCAGTGCTGGAAGATACGGAGGGAGGACCACCTACGAGCAGTACTTC.

In its sample, this clonotype was seen many times. The genes are TRBV11-3 and TRBJ2-7, with 7 positions matching TRBD2. The V gene's germline CDR1 is SGHNT and CDR2 YENEEA. Unmatched junction bases numbered 7, after V lost 5 bases and J lost 6 bases. The CDR3 sequence is 13 residues long. CDR3 bases: TGTGCCAGCAGCCCGCGACTAGCTCTCGAGCAGTACTTC. It is translated as CASSPRLALEQYF.